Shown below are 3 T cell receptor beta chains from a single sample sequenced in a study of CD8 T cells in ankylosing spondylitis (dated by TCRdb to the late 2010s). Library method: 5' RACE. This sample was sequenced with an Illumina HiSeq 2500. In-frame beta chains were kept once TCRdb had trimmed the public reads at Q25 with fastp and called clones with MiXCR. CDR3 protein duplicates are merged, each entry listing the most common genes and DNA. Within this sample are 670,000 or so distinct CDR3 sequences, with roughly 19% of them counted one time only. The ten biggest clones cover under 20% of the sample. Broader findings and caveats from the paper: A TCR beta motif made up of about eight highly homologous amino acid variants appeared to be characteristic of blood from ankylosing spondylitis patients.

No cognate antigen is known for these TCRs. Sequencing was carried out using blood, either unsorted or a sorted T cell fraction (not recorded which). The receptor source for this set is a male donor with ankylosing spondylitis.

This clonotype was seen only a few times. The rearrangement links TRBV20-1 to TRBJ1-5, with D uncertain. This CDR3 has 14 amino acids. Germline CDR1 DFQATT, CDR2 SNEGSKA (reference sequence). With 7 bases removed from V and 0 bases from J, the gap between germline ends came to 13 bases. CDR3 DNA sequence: TGCAGTGGGGCGGCCGGCAATAGCAATCAGCCCCAGCATTTT. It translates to CSGAAGNSNQPQHF.

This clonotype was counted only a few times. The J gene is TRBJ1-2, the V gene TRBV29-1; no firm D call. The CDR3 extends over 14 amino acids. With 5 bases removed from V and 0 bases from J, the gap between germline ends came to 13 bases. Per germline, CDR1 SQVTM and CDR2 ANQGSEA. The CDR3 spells CSVSPGISNYGYTF. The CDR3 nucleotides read TGCAGCGTTTCCCCGGGGATTTCTAACTATGGCTACACCTTC. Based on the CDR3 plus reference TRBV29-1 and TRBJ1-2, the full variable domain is SAVISQKPSRDICQRGTSLTIQCQVDSQVTMMFWYRQQPGQSLTLIATANQGSEATYESGFVIDKFPISRPNLTFSTLTVSNMSPEDSSIYLCSVSPGISNYGYTFGSGTRLTVV.

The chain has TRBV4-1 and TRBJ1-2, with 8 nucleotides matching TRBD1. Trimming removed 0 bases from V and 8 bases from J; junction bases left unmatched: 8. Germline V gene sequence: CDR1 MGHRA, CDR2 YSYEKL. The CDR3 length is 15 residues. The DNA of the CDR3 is TGCGCCAGCAGCCAAGAGAAGGGACAGGCCAGCGGCTACACCTTC. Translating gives CASSQEKGQASGYTF.